The 14 T cell receptor beta chains presented below share a single source sample, sequenced in a study of T cells in Graves' hyperthyroidism and ophthalmopathy. Template material for amplifying TCR beta CDR3 regions consisted of RNA transcripts. The HTBI primer set drove a first-round RT-PCR of the TCR CDR3. TCRdb redid the calling of the multiplex PCR reads with MiXCR, one entry per CDR3 protein. The data contain nearly 600,000 distinct CDR3 sequences, 11% to 15% of them singletons. Material: blood. The receptors were sampled from a woman aged 25 to 39 with Graves' hyperthyroidism that later progressed to Graves' ophthalmopathy.

The chain employs TRBV30 and TRBJ2-3; D not resolved. The germline V and J ends were trimmed by 2 bases and 6 bases, with 9 bases remaining between them. Germline lookup yields CDR1 GTSNPN and CDR2 SVGIG (reference sequence). This CDR3 is 12 amino acids long. The CDR3 nucleotides are TGTGCCTGGAGTCCCCCCGCGGATACGCAGTATTTT. Its protein is CAWSPPADTQYF.

The gene calls are TRBV18 and TRBJ2-5, with D perhaps matching TRBD2 (6 bases). The CDR3 has 15 residues. The V end lost 4 bases, the J end lost 2 bases, and 14 bases lay between the germline ends. CDR1 KGHSH and CDR2 LQKENI come from the germline V gene. The CDR3 DNA sequence: TGTGCCAGCTCACTGTTAGCGGCAGAACAAGAGACCCAGTACTTC. It yields the protein CASSLLAAEQETQYF.

The chain couples TRBV5-1 to TRBJ1-2; no clear D gene. Germline values: CDR1 SGHRS, CDR2 YFSETQ. CDR3 length: 13 residues. Trimming cost V 0 bases and J 6 bases, with 9 bases left between them. The CDR3 DNA follows: TGCGCCAGCAGCTTGGCGGCAGCTGATGGCTACACCTTC. Its protein product is CASSLAAADGYTF. Complete variable domain (other parts from reference TRBV5-1 and TRBJ1-2): KAGVTQTPRYLIKTRGQQVTLSCSPISGHRSVSWYQQTPGQGLQFLFEYFSETQRNKGNFPGRFSGRQFSNSRSEMNVSTLELGDSALYLCASSLAAADGYTFGSGTRLTVV.

This clonotype has at least ten counts. V and J are TRBV11-2 and TRBJ2-2; no reliable D call. The CDR3 contains 13 residues. The germline gives CDR1 SGHAT, CDR2 FQNNGV. Trimming stripped 5 bases from V and 4 bases from J, with 8 bases between. The CDR3 sequence: CASSEIVTGELFF. Written as DNA, the CDR3 is TGTGCCAGCAGCGAGATTGTCACCGGGGAGCTGTTTTTT.

V usage is TRBV5-1 and J usage is TRBJ2-5; D is unclear. Germline values: CDR1 SGHRS, CDR2 YFSETQ. The CDR3 consists of 12 residues. The V and J ends lost 3 bases and 3 bases respectively, with 6 bases between them. The CDR3 protein is CASSSQKETQYF. The CDR3 DNA is TGCGCCAGCAGCTCGCAAAAAGAGACCCAGTACTTC.

This clonotype appeared many times. The chain employs TRBV27 and TRBJ1-4, with 10 bases that match TRBD1. J was trimmed by 5 bases and V by 2 bases; bases with no gene match: 2. Germline V gives CDR1 MNHEY, CDR2 SMNVEV (reference sequence). This CDR3 comprises 15 residues. CDR3 in amino acids: CASSLMGQGNEKLFF. For the CDR3, the DNA is TGTGCCAGCAGTTTAATGGGACAGGGGAATGAAAAACTGTTTTTT.

This chain links TRBV5-6 with TRBJ2-5, with D hard to call. CDR3 length: 14 residues. V lost 3 bases and J 2 bases, leaving 11 bases between the germline ends. Germline assignment: CDR1 SGHDT and CDR2 YYEEEE. CDR3 sequence: CASSSQPLQETQYF. The CDR3 nucleotides are TGTGCCAGCAGCTCCCAACCGCTACAAGAGACCCAGTACTTC.

This clonotype has at least ten counts. J is TRBJ1-5 and V is TRBV12-3 or TRBV12-4; tentative D call: TRBD1 (5 bases). The CDR3 spans 14 residues. The V end lost 3 bases, the J end lost 6 bases, and 12 bases lay between the germline ends. CDR3 bases: TGTGCCAGCAGTTTGGGACCCGGACGTCAGCCCCAGCATTTT. This codes for CASSLGPGRQPQHF.

V is TRBV6-2 or TRBV6-3 and J is TRBJ1-3; the D is unclear. Germline CDR1 reads MNHEY; CDR2 reads SVGEGT. V lost 6 bases, J lost 4 bases, and 13 bases lay in between. The CDR3 runs to 14 residues. CDR3 amino acids: CASRARVSGNTIYF. CDR3 nucleotides: TGTGCCAGCAGGGCCCGGGTGTCCGGAAACACCATATATTTT.

This clonotype was detected ten times or more. The chain employs TRBV3-1 and TRBJ2-3, with a weak D call TRBD2 (6 bases). Germline assignment: CDR1 LGHDT and CDR2 YNNKEL (reference sequence). The CDR3 length is 15 residues. The V end lost 4 bases, the J end lost 4 bases, and 15 bases lay between the germline ends. The CDR3: CASSRVWGEPDTQYF. The DNA for the CDR3 is TGTGCCAGCAGCCGCGTTTGGGGGGAGCCAGATACGCAGTATTTT.

This clonotype was found many times. The V call is TRBV10-3, the J call TRBJ2-1; no clear D. This CDR3 region has 14 residues. Germline CDR1 and CDR2: ENHRY and SYGVKD. Trimming pared 2 bases from V and 3 bases from J, leaving 8 bases between. The CDR3 reads CAISEGTHYNEQFF. In DNA form, the CDR3 reads TGTGCCATCAGTGAGGGTACCCACTACAATGAGCAGTTCTTC.

A word on this clonotype: This may stem from a read error, because a much larger clone lies one nucleotide away. The chain employs TRBV9 and TRBJ1-1, with a weak D call TRBD1 (5 bases). The germline V gene has CDR1 SGDLS and CDR2 YYNGEE. CDR3 length equals 14 residues. The CDR3 nucleotides read TGTGCCAGCATCGTAGTACCAGGGTCGCCTGAAGCTTTCTTT. Its protein product is CASIVVPGSPEAFF. Filled out from reference TRBV9 and TRBJ1-1, the complete variable domain reads DSGVTQTPKHLITATGQRVTLRCSPRSGDLSVYWYQQSLDQGLQFLIQYYNGEERAKGNILERFSAQQFPDLHSELNLSSLELGDSALYFCASIVVPGSPEAFFGQGTRLTVV.

The V and J genes are TRBV6-1 and TRBJ2-7; 7 bases fit TRBD1. The CDR3 length is 16 residues. Germline assignment: CDR1 MNHNS and CDR2 SASEGT. V lost 4 bases and J lost 3; bases outside the gene matches: 12. The CDR3 DNA reads TGTGCCAGCAGTGGCCGATCGACAGGGAACATCTACGAGCAGTACTTC. Translating it yields CASSGRSTGNIYEQYF.

This clonotype was seen only once. One junction end disagrees with the germline gene, perhaps due to a read error. This sequence joins TRBV7-7 and TRBJ2-1; TRBD2 matches at 8 bases. This CDR3 comprises 16 residues. Germline values: CDR1 SSHAT, CDR2 FNYEAQ (reference sequence). In nucleotides, the CDR3 is TGTGCTAGCAGCCCGAGGGCCAGCGGGAGAGCCAATGAGCAGTTCTTC. Translating it yields CASSPRASGRANEQFF.